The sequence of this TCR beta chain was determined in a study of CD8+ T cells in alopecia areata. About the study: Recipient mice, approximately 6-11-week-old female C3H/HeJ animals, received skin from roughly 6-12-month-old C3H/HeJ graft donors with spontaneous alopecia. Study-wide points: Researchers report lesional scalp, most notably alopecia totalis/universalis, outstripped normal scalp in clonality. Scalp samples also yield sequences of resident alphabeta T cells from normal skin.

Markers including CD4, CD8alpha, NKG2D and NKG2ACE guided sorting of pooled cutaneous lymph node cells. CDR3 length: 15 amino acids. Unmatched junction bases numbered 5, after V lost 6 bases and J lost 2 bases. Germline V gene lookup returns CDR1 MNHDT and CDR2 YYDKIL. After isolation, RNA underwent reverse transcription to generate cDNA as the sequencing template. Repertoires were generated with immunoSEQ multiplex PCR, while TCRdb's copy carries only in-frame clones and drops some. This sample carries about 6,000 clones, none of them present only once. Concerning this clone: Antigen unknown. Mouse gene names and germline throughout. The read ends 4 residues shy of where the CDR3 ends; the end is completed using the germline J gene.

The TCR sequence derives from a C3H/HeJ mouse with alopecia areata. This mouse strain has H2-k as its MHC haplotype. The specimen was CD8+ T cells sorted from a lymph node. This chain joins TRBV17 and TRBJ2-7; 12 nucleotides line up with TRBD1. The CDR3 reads CASSTGTGGPYEQYF. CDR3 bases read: TGTGCTAGCAGCACCGGGACAGGGGGCCCCTAT.